The next 14 T cell receptor beta chains were all read from a single sample in a study of diagnostic markers for celiac disease. TCRdb reprocessed the reads; each CDR3 protein has one entry and no DNA is given. The table lists 350 to 450 distinct CDR3 sequences, with less than 60% in the top ten. What was sequenced was either unsorted cells or a sorted T cell fraction (not recorded which). Every receptor here comes from a human donor. This table probably holds off-target reads from a library built for another chain.

V and J are TRBV27 and TRBJ2-5. This CDR3 contains 13 residues. In germline, CDR1 is MNHEY, CDR2 SMNVEV (reference sequence). This chain's CDR3 is CASRPRLEETQYF.

This clonotype is identified as medium-sized from frequency. This chain joins TRBV4-1 and TRBJ2-7. The CDR3 extends over 14 amino acids. Per the germline V gene, CDR1 is MGHRA and CDR2 is YSYEKL. CDR3 in amino acids: CASITYGVSYEQYF.

According to its frequency, this clonotype is medium-sized (0.01 to 0.1%). The chain joins TRBV24-1 to TRBJ2-1. Germline V lookup: CDR1 KGHDR, CDR2 SFDVKD. This CDR3 is 15 amino acids long. The CDR3: CATSNGQATRNEQFF.

Its frequency marks this clonotype as large. CDR3 region: CASSFSETTDTQYF. The chain has TRBV18 and TRBJ2-3. The CDR3 spans 14 residues. Germline V gene lookup returns CDR1 KGHSH and CDR2 LQKENI.

By frequency, this clonotype registers medium-sized (0.01 to 0.1%). V usage is TRBV12-3 or TRBV12-4 and J usage is TRBJ1-3; TCRdb designates TRBD1, a call that cannot be tested without DNA. The length of the CDR3 is 14 residues. CDR3 protein: CATLGQGAQNTIYF.

Frequency places this clonotype as medium-sized. This sequence joins TRBV5-1 and TRBJ1-5; the D call from TCRdb, TRBD1, cannot be confirmed without DNA. The CDR3 sequence is 15 residues long. The germline CDR1 and CDR2 sequences are SGHRS and YFSETQ. CDR3 loop: CASSSTGTLNQPQHF.

This clonotype is large by frequency. The rearrangement links TRBV28 to TRBJ2-7; TCRdb's assignment of TRBD2 cannot be checked, as there is no DNA. The CDR3 runs 13 residues. Looked up from germline, CDR1 is MDHEN and CDR2 is SYDVKM. The CDR3 sequence: CAARTSGIHEQYF.

In terms of frequency, this clonotype is medium-sized (0.01 to 0.1%). The chain has TRBV12-3 or TRBV12-4 and TRBJ2-7. This CDR3 is built from 12 residues. CDR3 sequence reads: CASSKGTEQKYF.

The chain couples TRBV3-1 to TRBJ2-3. The CDR3 spans 16 residues. The V gene's germline CDR1 is LGHDT and CDR2 YNNKEL (reference sequence). CDR3 in amino acids: CASSLATFGGTDTQYF.

This clonotype is deemed medium-sized by its frequency. The rearrangement joins TRBV9 to TRBJ2-1; absent DNA, TCRdb's TRBD1 call cannot be checked. The germline V gene has CDR1 SGDLS and CDR2 YYNGEE. CDR3 length: 15 amino acids. This chain's CDR3 is CASSTREKSYNEQFF.

This chain joins TRBV12-3 or TRBV12-4 and TRBJ1-2. CDR3 length: 13 residues. The chain's CDR3 is CASSLSGDYGYTF.

By frequency, this clonotype is large. J is TRBJ2-5 and V is TRBV28. From germline, CDR1 is MDHEN and CDR2 SYDVKM. The CDR3 length is 12 residues. The CDR3 spells CASSLLKETQYF.

By frequency, this clonotype registers medium-sized. The chain employs TRBV29-1 and TRBJ1-1; absent DNA, TCRdb's TRBD1 call cannot be checked. CDR3 size: 13 residues. Per the germline V gene, CDR1 is SQVTM and CDR2 is ANQGSEA. CDR3 residues: CSVAQGWSTEAFF.

This clonotype registers medium-sized by frequency. The chain carries TRBV11-3 and TRBJ2-1; TCRdb indicates TRBD2, and absent DNA this call remains unverified. Germline V gives CDR1 SGHNT, CDR2 YENEEA. The CDR3 length is 14 residues. The CDR3: CASSLSGLNNEQFF.